The next 12 T cell receptor beta chains were all read from a single sample in a study of blood T cell repertoires in COVID-19. Only in-frame clones appear in the TCRdb table, and some are missing; sequencing was by immunoSEQ multiplex PCR. The table shows under 60,000 clones, with approximately 83% occurring only once. Sequencing was performed on peripheral blood. Every receptor here comes from a human donor in a cohort sampled during active COVID-19.

V gene TRBV2 combines with J gene TRBJ1-1, with D unclear. Germline V CDR1 and CDR2: SNHLY, FYNNEI. The CDR3 runs to 12 residues. Trimming removed 6 bases from V and 5 bases from J, with 10 bases in between. The chain's CDR3 is CASSSGWTEAFF. For the CDR3, the DNA is TGTGCCAGCAGCTCGGGGTGGACTGAAGCTTTCTTT.

This clone was picked up one time. The chain uses TRBV5-1 and TRBJ1-6; D remains ambiguous. The CDR3 extends over 14 amino acids. Germline assignment: CDR1 SGHRS and CDR2 YFSETQ. V lost 3 bases and J 10 bases, leaving 14 bases between the germline ends. The CDR3 DNA sequence: TGCGCCAGCAGCTCCCCAGAAAGAGGATCACCCCTCCACTTT. Translation gives CASSSPERGSPLHF.

The chain is built from TRBV15 and TRBJ1-5; TRBD1 is a possible D gene (5 bases). The germline CDR1 and CDR2 sequences are LNHNV and YYDKDF (reference sequence). Trimming took off 3 bases at V and 0 bases at J, with 12 bases between the two ends. CDR3 length: 16 amino acids. The CDR3 reads CATSRDGGSSNQPQHF. The CDR3 DNA follows: TGTGCCACCAGCAGGGATGGGGGGTCTAGCAATCAGCCCCAGCATTTT.

This clone was seen a few times. This chain connects TRBV4-1 to TRBJ1-2; D possibly corresponds to TRBD1 (5 bases). This CDR3 has 15 amino acids. Germline loops: CDR1 MGHRA, CDR2 YSYEKL. V was shortened by 0 bases and J by 3 bases, with 11 bases between the two germline ends. This CDR3 reads CASSQDGLGDYGYTF. The CDR3 region has the DNA TGCGCCAGCAGCCAAGACGGGTTAGGGGACTATGGCTACACCTTC.

This clone was seen a single time. V usage is TRBV7-8 and J usage is TRBJ2-5, with 10 nucleotides matching TRBD2. CDR3 length: 15 residues. J lost 5 bases, V lost 5 bases, and 8 bases had no gene match. Germline lookup yields CDR1 SGHVS and CDR2 FQNEAQ. The CDR3 DNA is TGTGCCAGCAGCATAGGACTAGCGGTTCAGGAGACCCAGTACTTC. Its translation is CASSIGLAVQETQYF.

The rearrangement joins TRBV10-3 to TRBJ2-7, with D possibly matching TRBD2 (6 bases). CDR1 is ENHRY and CDR2 is SYGVKD in the germline V gene. CDR3 size: 13 residues. V lost 11 bases and J lost 2, with 16 bases in between. CDR3 bases: TGTGCCCAAGGACGGGAGTTTGCCTACGAGCAGTACTTC. Protein sequence: CAQGREFAYEQYF.

This chain joins TRBV18 and TRBJ2-1; 10 nucleotides match TRBD2. This CDR3 is 15 amino acids long. J was trimmed by 5 bases and V by 3 bases; bases with no gene match: 4. Germline lookup yields CDR1 KGHSH and CDR2 LQKENI. The CDR3 reads CASSPGLANDNEQFF. The CDR3, as DNA: TGTGCCAGCTCACCGGGACTAGCGAACGACAATGAGCAGTTCTTC.

The V gene is TRBV19, the J gene TRBJ1-5, with 7 bases matching TRBD1. Losses at the gene ends were 5 bases for V and 7 bases for J; bases not matched to a gene: 8. Looked up from germline, CDR1 is LNHDA and CDR2 is SQIVND (reference sequence). This CDR3 region has 14 residues. CDR3 region: CASSPGTDLQPQHF. The DNA for the CDR3 is TGTGCCAGTAGTCCTGGGACAGATCTCCAGCCCCAGCATTTT.

The chain joins TRBV29-1 to TRBJ2-1; 12 positions match TRBD2. The CDR3 is 14 residues long. After removal of 4 bases from V and 7 bases from J, the junction contained 5 bases not matched to a gene. Germline V CDR1 and CDR2: SQVTM, ANQGSEA. The CDR3 loop is CSVGRLAGVNEQFF. CDR3 in DNA: TGCAGCGTTGGGAGACTAGCGGGAGTGAATGAGCAGTTCTTC.

The rearrangement uses TRBV7-8 and TRBJ2-3; possible D gene TRBD2, 6 bases. V was clipped by 3 bases and J by 5 bases, with 9 bases between them. The CDR3 contains 13 residues. The germline gives CDR1 SGHVS, CDR2 FQNEAQ. CDR3 residues: CASSFRGGDTQYF. CDR3 sequence (DNA): TGTGCCAGCAGCTTCCGGGGAGGAGATACGCAGTATTTT.

This chain connects TRBV6-2 or TRBV6-3 to TRBJ2-5, with 9 positions matching TRBD2. CDR3 size: 14 residues. V lost 2 bases, J lost 3 bases, and 1 base stayed unmatched. The germline CDR1 and CDR2 sequences are MNHEY and SVGEGT. The CDR3 DNA reads as TGTGCCAGCAGTTACGGCGGGAGGGAAGAGACCCAGTACTTC. This sequence encodes CASSYGGREETQYF.

The chain carries TRBV7-2 and TRBJ2-7, with D possibly being TRBD1 (6 bases). Looked up from germline, CDR1 is SGHTA and CDR2 is FQGNSA. Trimming shortened V by 5 bases and J by 6 bases, and 11 bases separated the two germline ends. The CDR3 spans 12 residues. The CDR3: CASSRTGSEQYF. The DNA for the CDR3 is TGTGCCAGCAGCCGCACAGGGAGCGAGCAGTACTTC.